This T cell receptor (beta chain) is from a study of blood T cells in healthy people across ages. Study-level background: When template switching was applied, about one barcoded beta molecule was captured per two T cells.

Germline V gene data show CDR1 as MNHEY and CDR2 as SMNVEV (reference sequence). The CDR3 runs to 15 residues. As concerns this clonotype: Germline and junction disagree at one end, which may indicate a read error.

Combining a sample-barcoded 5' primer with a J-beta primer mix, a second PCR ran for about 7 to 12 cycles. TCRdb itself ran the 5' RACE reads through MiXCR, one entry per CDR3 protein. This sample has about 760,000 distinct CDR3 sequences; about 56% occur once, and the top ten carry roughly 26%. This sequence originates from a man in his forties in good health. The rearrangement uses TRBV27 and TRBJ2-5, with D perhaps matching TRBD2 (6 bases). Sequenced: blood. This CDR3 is CASSLSGRNQEAQYF. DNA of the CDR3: TGTGCCAGCAGTTTATCGGGGAGGAACCAAGAGGCCCAGTACTTC.